These 3 T cell receptor beta chains originate from one sample sequenced in a study of blood T cell repertoires in COVID-19. This table comes from immunoSEQ multiplex PCR, and its TCRdb copy is limited to in-frame clones, with some not included. The sample lists approximately 230,000 clones; nearly 90% were seen once. The source material was peripheral blood. These receptors were taken from a young man with active or convalescent COVID-19.

The chain recombines TRBV5-1 with TRBJ1-2, with 7 bases fitting TRBD1. The CDR3 is made up of 15 amino acids. Germline CDR1 SGHRS, CDR2 YFSETQ. V was clipped by 4 bases and J by 4 bases; unmatched bases: 10. The CDR3 spells CASSREPGGGYGYTF. For the CDR3, the DNA is TGCGCCAGCAGCAGAGAACCAGGGGGAGGCTATGGCTACACCTTC.

This chain uses TRBV4-3 with TRBJ2-1; possibly TRBD2 for D (7 bases). V lost 0 bases and J lost 7, with 22 bases in between. Per the germline V gene, CDR1 is LGHNA and CDR2 is YSLEER. This CDR3 has 18 residues. The CDR3 loop is CASSQDPPPRGASNEQFF. In DNA form, the CDR3 reads TGCGCCAGCAGCCAAGATCCCCCCCCTCGGGGGGCGAGTAATGAGCAGTTCTTC.

The rearrangement uses TRBV13 and TRBJ1-4, with 9 positions matching TRBD1. Germline V CDR1 and CDR2: PRHDT, FYEKMQ (reference sequence). The CDR3 totals 15 residues. V shed 5 bases and J 8 bases; nucleotides not matched to a gene: 9. CDR3 nucleotide sequence: TGTGCCAGCAGCCCCCCTGGGACAGGGCGAGAAAAACTGTTTTTT. This encodes CASSPPGTGREKLFF.